This TCR beta chain was retrieved from a study of CD8 T cells in ankylosing spondylitis (dated by TCRdb to about 2017). A note on the overall study: The study profiled T cell receptor beta repertoires in healthy donors and ankylosing spondylitis patients to find disease-linked TCR variants. The whole study cohort included over 85 healthy donors and roughly 24 ankylosing spondylitis patients. Samples of peripheral blood were taken, and for ankylosing spondylitis patients, synovial fluid was collected as well.

Counted from cysteine to phenylalanine, this CDR3 has 16 amino acids. Only the CDR3 DNA stays, 48 bases, in frame from base 1. The junction shows trimming of 5 bases on V and 0 bases on J, plus 13 bases between the germline ends. The germline V gene specifies SGHVS as CDR1 and FQNEAQ as CDR2. Results and caveats for the whole study, not just this receptor: A TCR beta motif of roughly 8 highly homologous amino acid variants appeared characteristic of blood from ankylosing spondylitis patients. A CD8+ phenotype was shown by the disease-linked clones, which were found at relatively low frequencies in peripheral blood. Some of the motif variants had been reported before in the synovial fluid and blood of reactive arthritis patients, a finding that suggests common disease-initiation mechanisms. According to the report, matched synovial fluid samples from ankylosing spondylitis patients were significantly enriched for the disease-linked clones.

The data were produced on an Illumina HiSeq 2500. TCR beta libraries were prepared by quantitative 5'-RACE with molecular barcodes. The paper's processing steps were these. A new computational method based on a probabilistic model of VDJ rearrangement was used to identify disease-linked TCR variants. The public reads were run again by TCRdb, first through fastp at Q25 and then through MiXCR, and only productive beta chains were kept. Duplicate CDR3 protein sequences are folded into a single record with the most common DNA and genes. The V and J calls were determined by TCRdb, not by the authors. Present in this sample are 470,000 or so distinct CDR3 sequences, 26% of which were seen just once. The ten largest clones capture 0.89% of the sample. As concerns this clonotype: Its binding antigen is unknown. No quality values exist for individual bases; no much larger clone is one base distant.

The sequence links TRBV7-8 to TRBJ2-2, with no D gene named confidently. What was sequenced was blood, either unsorted or a sorted T cell fraction (not recorded which). This sequence was found in a male donor with ankylosing spondylitis. The CDR3 region has the sequence CASSTQKNANTGELFF. Read as DNA, the sequence is TGTGCCAGCAGCACCCAGAAGAACGCGAACACCGGGGAGCTGTTTTTT.